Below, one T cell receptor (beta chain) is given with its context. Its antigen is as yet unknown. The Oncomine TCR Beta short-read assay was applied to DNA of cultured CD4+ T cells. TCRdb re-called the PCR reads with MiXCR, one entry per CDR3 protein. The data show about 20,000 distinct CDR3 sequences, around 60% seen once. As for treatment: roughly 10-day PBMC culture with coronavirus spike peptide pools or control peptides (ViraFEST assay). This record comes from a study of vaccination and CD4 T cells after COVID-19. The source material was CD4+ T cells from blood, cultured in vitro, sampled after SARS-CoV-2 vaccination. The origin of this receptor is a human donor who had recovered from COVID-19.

The CDR3 DNA sequence: TGCAGTGCACGCCCGTCCGGCGGGAGGGGTTATGGAGGGGAGCTGTTTTTT. This codes for CSARPSGGRGYGGELFF. The J gene is TRBJ2-2, the V gene TRBV20-1; 9 nucleotides align to TRBD2. The V and J ends lost 6 bases and 8 bases, in that order; junction bases with no gene match: 19. The CDR3 sequence is 17 residues long. In germline, CDR1 is DFQATT, CDR2 SNEGSKA (reference sequence).